This T cell receptor (beta chain) was recovered during a study of blood T cell repertoires in COVID-19. V was pared by 4 bases and J by 0 bases, with 10 bases between. Per germline, CDR1 SGHNT and CDR2 YENEEA. The CDR3 contains 15 residues. Sequenced by immunoSEQ multiplex PCR; TCRdb stores in-frame clones only, minus some. In the table there are about 98,000 clones, about nine tenths of which are singletons. This receptor was obtained from a man aged 45-60 years with acute or convalescent COVID-19. The sample comprised peripheral blood. The chain couples TRBV11-3 to TRBJ1-3; a possible D gene is TRBD1 (6 bases). Written as DNA, the CDR3 is TGTGCCAGCAGCTCGGACAGATTCTCTGGAAACACCATATATTTT. This gives the protein CASSSDRFSGNTIYF.